This TCR beta chain was observed in a study of PD-1 blockade in classical Hodgkin lymphoma. Study-level points and caveats: Newly diagnosed patients and complete responders had comparable diversity at baseline.

With regard to this clone: Its antigen is unidentified.

In every patient, relapse followed autologous stem cell transplantation, while exposure to brentuximab vedotin differed. Looked up from germline, CDR1 is SGDLS and CDR2 is YYNGEE. The V and J ends lost 4 bases and 2 bases, in that order; junction bases with no gene match: 6. The CDR3 consists of 16 residues. The data were produced by immunoSEQ multiplex PCR, yet TCRdb's version contains in-frame clones alone and is incomplete. Here the sample spans 30,000 to 45,000 clones, almost 70% being singletons. V is TRBV9 and J is TRBJ2-5; 12 nucleotides match TRBD2. The source material was peripheral blood mononuclear cells (PBMCs), sampled before the second cycle of nivolumab. The sequence was collected from a human donor with classical Hodgkin lymphoma. The CDR3 DNA reads TGTGCCAGCAGCAGCGGACTAGCGGGGATTCAAGAGACCCAGTACTTC. Translation gives CASSSGLAGIQETQYF.